The rows below give T cell receptor beta chains drawn from one sample of a study of Graves' ophthalmopathy and Graves' hyperthyroidism. TCRdb re-called the multiplex PCR reads through MiXCR, storing one row per CDR3 protein. The sample shows hundreds of thousands of distinct CDR3 sequences, more than 20% of them seen only once. Sequencing input: peripheral blood. The receptor set was obtained from a woman aged 18-29 years with stable Graves' hyperthyroidism. CDR3s include the opening cysteine and the closing phenylalanine or tryptophan. The order of the fields is clone size, V gene, J gene, D gene, CDR3 protein, CDR3 DNA. The D gene is left open where the match is weak. Part of the rows lack a size; the others show once, few, many or a class for expanded clones.

many	TRBV12-3/TRBV12-4	TRBJ1-1	.	CASRKNTEAFF	TGTGCCAGCAGGAAGAACACTGAAGCTTTCTTT
many	TRBV30	TRBJ1-6	.	CAWSVSDGNSPLHF	TGTGCCTGGAGTGTATCGGACGGTAATTCACCCCTCCACTTT
many	TRBV20-1	TRBJ2-7	TRBD2	CSARASGGRNEQYF	TGCAGTGCTAGAGCCTCGGGAGGGAGGAACGAGCAGTACTTC
.	TRBV6-1	TRBJ1-5	.	CASSETGQNQPQHF	TGTGCCAGCAGTGAAACGGGTCAGAATCAGCCCCAGCATTTT
.	TRBV11-1	TRBJ2-4	TRBD1	CASSFTAGQGARAKNIQYF	TGTGCCAGCAGCTTCACGGCGGGACAGGGGGCTCGGGCCAAAAACATTCAGTACTTC
many	TRBV7-2	TRBJ1-2	.	CASKLTANYGYTF	TGTGCCAGCAAATTAACAGCTAACTATGGCTACACCTTC
many	TRBV6-2/TRBV6-3	TRBJ2-7	TRBD2	CASSYSRGRGRSSYEQYF	TGTGCCAGCAGTTACTCGAGGGGTCGCGGGAGGAGCTCCTACGAGCAGTACTTC
many	TRBV6-4	TRBJ1-5	TRBD1	CASRRPQGASANQPQHF	TGTGCCAGCAGGAGACCTCAGGGGGCCTCAGCCAATCAGCCCCAGCATTTT
many	TRBV24-1	TRBJ2-2	.	CATSDPTGELFF	TGTGCCACCAGTGACCCCACCGGGGAGCTGTTTTTT
many	TRBV6-5	TRBJ1-1	.	CASSYDFRGGAEAFF	TGTGCCAGCAGTTACGACTTTAGGGGGGGGGCTGAAGCTTTCTTT
many	TRBV12-3/TRBV12-4	TRBJ2-4	TRBD1	CASSPPGQGSKNIQYF	TGTGCCAGCAGCCCCCCCGGACAGGGCTCCAAAAACATTCAGTACTTC
many	TRBV12-3/TRBV12-4	TRBJ1-1	.	CASRYGPTEAFF	TGTGCCAGCAGATACGGACCCACTGAAGCTTTCTTT
many	TRBV10-3	TRBJ2-7	TRBD1	CAISERQGDERF	TGTGCCATCAGTGAGAGACAGGGAGACGAGAGGTTC
many	TRBV12-3/TRBV12-4	TRBJ1-1	.	CASSRWTDRGTEAFF	TGTGCCAGCAGTCGTTGGACAGATCGGGGCACTGAAGCTTTCTTT
few	TRBV4-3	TRBJ2-2	.	CASSQGVVIGELFF	TGCGCCAGCAGCCAAGGCGTCGTGATCGGGGAGCTGTTTTTT
many	TRBV28	TRBJ1-1	.	CASSLSGVSEAFF	TGTGCCAGCAGTTTATCAGGGGTCTCTGAAGCTTTCTTT
many	TRBV12-3/TRBV12-4	TRBJ1-5	.	CASSLAQGFGIQPQHF	TGTGCCAGCAGTTTAGCCCAGGGGTTCGGGATTCAGCCCCAGCATTTT
.	TRBV28	TRBJ1-2	.	CASSFAGKGRGYTF	TGTGCCAGCAGTTTCGCGGGGAAAGGTCGCGGCTACACCTTC
many	TRBV7-2	TRBJ1-1	.	CASSLQVRTEAFF	TGTGCCAGCAGCTTACAGGTGAGGACTGAAGCTTTCTTT
many	TRBV28	TRBJ1-2	TRBD1	CASSPGTGFFLF	TGTGCCAGCAGTCCTGGGACAGGGTTCTTCCTCTTC
many	TRBV24-1	TRBJ2-5	.	CATSDFGTQQETQYF	TGTGCCACCAGTGATTTCGGGACACAGCAAGAGACCCAGTACTTC
.	TRBV4-2	TRBJ2-2	.	CASSQPLGVGYTGELFF	TGTGCCAGCAGCCAACCATTAGGGGTGGGGTACACCGGGGAGCTGTTTTTT
many	TRBV19	TRBJ1-1	.	CASNRDGGGTEAFF	TGTGCCAGTAACCGAGACGGGGGAGGCACTGAAGCTTTCTTT
many	TRBV20-1	TRBJ1-3	.	CSARTPWGIGSGNTIYF	TGCAGTGCTCGAACTCCCTGGGGGATCGGCTCTGGAAACACCATATATTTT
many	TRBV20-1	TRBJ1-2	.	CSARDPGQLVRKANYGYTF	TGCAGTGCTAGAGACCCCGGGCAGCTGGTCAGGAAAGCTAACTATGGCTACACCTTC
many	TRBV2	TRBJ1-5	TRBD1	CASREGTGGQPQHF	TGTGCCAGCAGGGAAGGGACAGGCGGGCAGCCCCAGCATTTT
.	TRBV6-5	TRBJ1-2	.	CVSSYTTTNYGYTF	TGTGTCAGCAGTTACACCACAACTAACTATGGCTACACCTTC
.	TRBV6-1	TRBJ2-7	.	CASSTATPRSSYEQYF	TGTGCCAGCAGTACCGCGACTCCGAGGAGCTCCTACGAGCAGTACTTC
.	TRBV6-2/TRBV6-3	TRBJ2-5	TRBD1	CATTRPGQGRAQYF	TGTGCCACCACGCGACCGGGACAGGGACGGGCCCAGTACTTC
many	TRBV19	TRBJ2-2	.	CASSKLSAHTGELFF	TGTGCCAGTTCAAAGCTTTCGGCCCACACCGGGGAGCTGTTTTTT
many	TRBV10-3	TRBJ2-7	.	CAIRVEGSSTYEQYF	TGTGCCATCAGGGTAGAAGGGAGTTCAACCTACGAGCAGTACTTC
many	TRBV5-1	TRBJ1-1	TRBD1	CASSPGTGDTEAFF	TGCGCCAGCAGCCCCGGGACAGGGGACACTGAAGCTTTCTTT
many	TRBV11-2	TRBJ2-5	TRBD1	CASSPGQAYQETQYF	TGTGCCAGCAGCCCTGGACAGGCCTACCAAGAGACCCAGTACTTC
many	TRBV19	TRBJ2-7	TRBD1	CASSPRSGTGVYEQYF	TGTGCCAGTTCTCCCCGATCCGGGACAGGGGTCTACGAGCAGTACTTC
.	TRBV6-2/TRBV6-3	TRBJ1-3	.	CASSRTPRAGNTIYF	TGTGCCAGCAGTAGGACGCCCAGGGCTGGAAACACCATATATTTT
.	TRBV7-2	TRBJ1-1	.	CASASEAQGNTEAFF	TGTGCCAGCGCCTCAGAGGCACAGGGTAACACTGAAGCTTTCTTT
many	TRBV7-2	TRBJ2-7	.	CASSLGGGVTYEQYF	TGTGCCAGCAGCTTAGGGGGCGGGGTTACCTACGAGCAGTACTTC
many	TRBV24-1	TRBJ2-7	TRBD1	CATSGRTGAEQYF	TGTGCCACCAGTGGCAGGACAGGGGCCGAGCAGTACTTC
few	TRBV12-3/TRBV12-4	TRBJ1-1	.	CASNSGADTEAFF	TGTGCCAGCAATTCAGGGGCGGACACTGAAGCTTTCTTT
many	TRBV7-9	TRBJ2-7	.	CASSLKDPTWDEQYF	TGTGCCAGCAGCTTAAAGGACCCTACCTGGGACGAGCAGTACTTC
many	TRBV20-1	TRBJ2-2	TRBD2	CSAREASGSHTGELFF	TGCAGTGCTAGAGAGGCTAGCGGGAGTCACACCGGGGAGCTGTTTTTT
few	TRBV12-3/TRBV12-4	TRBJ1-1	.	CASRNSGAYTEAFF	TGTGCCAGCAGAAACTCCGGGGCTTACACTGAAGCTTTCTTT
many	TRBV6-5	TRBJ2-7	TRBD1	CASSYSRDRYEQYF	TGTGCCAGCAGTTATTCCCGGGACAGGTACGAGCAGTACTTC
many	TRBV20-1	TRBJ2-7	.	CSAPSAGQPYEQYF	TGCAGTGCCCCTTCGGCGGGACAACCCTACGAGCAGTACTTC
many	TRBV5-1	TRBJ1-2	.	CASSFPDGPYGYTF	TGCGCCAGCAGCTTCCCAGACGGGCCCTATGGCTACACCTTC
many	TRBV2	TRBJ2-2	TRBD1	CASQRQGADTGELFF	TGTGCCAGCCAAAGACAGGGGGCAGACACCGGGGAGCTGTTTTTT
.	TRBV7-9	TRBJ1-5	.	CASTPSGRGNQPQHF	TGTGCCAGCACTCCTAGCGGAAGGGGCAATCAGCCCCAGCATTTT
many	TRBV7-2	TRBJ2-7	.	CASSLTWNYEQYF	TGTGCCAGCAGCTTAACATGGAACTACGAGCAGTACTTC